This T cell receptor (beta chain) was found in a study of T-cell reconstitution after alpha-beta-depleted transplantation in children. TCRbeta library construction was performed incorporating unique molecular identifiers. One entry per CDR3 protein, called by TCRdb with MiXCR from the PCR reads. The data show a few hundred thousand distinct CDR3 sequences, roughly 9.5% seen once. The CDR3 runs 13 residues. Germline V CDR1 and CDR2: SGHRS, YFSETQ. V was clipped by 0 bases and J by 6 bases, with 9 bases between them. The clonotype was recovered from a human donor who donated a stem cell graft to a child with SCID. The input for sequencing was PBMCs from the stem cell graft donor, taken from the stem cell graft. The V and J genes are TRBV5-1 and TRBJ1-2; D is ambiguous. The CDR3 region is CASSLGSRDGYTF. The CDR3 coding sequence is TGCGCCAGCAGCTTGGGATCCCGGGATGGCTACACCTTC.